One sample yielded the 20 T cell receptor beta chains listed below, sequenced in a study of identical twins. One entry per CDR3 protein results from TCRdb running MiXCR on the 5' RACE reads. The sample includes some 690,000 distinct CDR3 sequences, 20% to 25% of them seen just once. The same specimen was also included in a second study, on T cells expressing NK-cell markers.

Sequences were obtained from PBMCs. These receptors were obtained from a woman between 18 and 30 years old in good health.

This chain joins TRBV5-1 and TRBJ2-1; 7 bases fit TRBD1. CDR1 and CDR2 from the germline V gene are SGHRS and YFSETQ. The CDR3 is 16 residues long. J lost 4 bases, V lost 3 bases, and 10 bases had no gene match. CDR3 protein: CASSSSTGDWYNEQFF. DNA for the CDR3: TGCGCCAGCAGCTCTTCCACAGGGGATTGGTACAATGAGCAGTTCTTC.

The J gene is TRBJ2-1, the V gene TRBV12-3 or TRBV12-4; tentative D call: TRBD1 (5 bases). This CDR3 has 12 residues. Trimming left V 3 bases short and J 9 bases short, with 9 bases between. CDR3 in amino acids: CASSLTQGEQFF. As DNA, the CDR3 is TGTGCCAGCAGTTTGACCCAGGGTGAGCAGTTCTTC.

This clonotype has a handful of counts. This rearrangement joins TRBV20-1 to TRBJ1-2; D gene unclear. The germline V gene has CDR1 DFQATT and CDR2 SNEGSKA (reference sequence). The CDR3 consists of 15 residues. Trimming took off 7 bases at V and 0 bases at J, with 18 bases between the two ends. The CDR3 nucleotides read TGCAGTGGAATCCTGGACGCCCAAGCTAACTATGGCTACACCTTC. Translating gives CSGILDAQANYGYTF.

In this sample, this clonotype turned up many times. The genes are TRBV29-1 and TRBJ2-5, with 14 bases fitting TRBD2. CDR1 is SQVTM and CDR2 is ANQGSEA in the germline V gene. CDR3 length: 16 amino acids. V trimming: 5 bases; J trimming: 1 base; junction bases outside the gene matches: 6. CDR3 DNA: TGCAGCGTTTTCGGGACTAGCGGGAGATTCCAAGAGACCCAGTACTTC. Residues: CSVFGTSGRFQETQYF.

This clonotype occurred many times. The rearrangement joins TRBV7-9 to TRBJ1-1, with 8 bases fitting TRBD1. The junction had 10 bases not matched to a gene; V was cut back by 1 base and J by 6 bases. Germline assignment: CDR1 SEHNR and CDR2 FQNEAQ (reference sequence). The CDR3 loop spans 16 amino acids. This CDR3 reads CASSLGSGQGAAEAFF. The CDR3, as DNA: TGTGCCAGCAGCTTAGGGTCTGGGCAGGGGGCAGCTGAAGCTTTCTTT.

This clonotype was recorded a few times. V and J are TRBV11-2 and TRBJ2-7, with D perhaps TRBD2 (6 bases). The V gene's germline CDR1 is SGHAT and CDR2 FQNNGV. This CDR3 is 13 amino acids long. Trimming shortened V by 5 bases and J by 3 bases, and 11 bases separated the two germline ends. CDR3: CASSAGGDYEQYF. For the CDR3, the DNA is TGTGCCAGCAGCGCAGGAGGGGACTACGAGCAGTACTTC. Full variable domain (remainder filled in from reference TRBV11-2 and TRBJ2-7): EAGVAQSPRYKIIEKRQSVAFWCNPISGHATLYWYQQILGQGPKLLIQFQNNGVVDDSQLPKDRFSAERLKGVDSTLKIQPAKLEDSAVYLCASSAGGDYEQYFGPGTRLTVT.

This clonotype has just a few counts. The gene calls are TRBV9 and TRBJ2-5; unclear D gene. The V and J ends lost 2 bases and 10 bases respectively, with 18 bases between them. Germline V gene data show CDR1 as SGDLS and CDR2 as YYNGEE. The CDR3 runs to 14 residues. The CDR3, as DNA: TGTGCCAGCAGCGTCGAAGCAGTCACTTATCTCCAGTACTTC. Amino acids: CASSVEAVTYLQYF.

The CDR3 nucleotides read TGTGCCAGCACCCCCCTTGTAAGATACACCGGGGAGCTGTTTTTT. This codes for CASTPLVRYTGELFF. The V and J genes are TRBV12-3 or TRBV12-4 and TRBJ2-2; the D is unclear. The CDR3 extends over 15 amino acids. V shed 7 bases and J shed 3 bases, with 15 bases lying between them.

This clonotype was recorded a few times. The genes are TRBV12-3 or TRBV12-4 and TRBJ2-1; no firm D call. The length of the CDR3 is 13 residues. V shed 5 bases and J shed 10 bases, with 15 bases lying between them. In nucleotides, the CDR3 is TGTGCCAGCAGTCTATTCCGGAACGGCGAGCAGTTCTTC. It encodes CASSLFRNGEQFF.

This clonotype was seen only a few times. J is TRBJ1-1 and V is TRBV28; D gene uncertain. The germline gives CDR1 MDHEN, CDR2 SYDVKM. Trimming shortened V by 6 bases and J by 0 bases, and 8 bases separated the two germline ends. There are 13 residues in the CDR3. CDR3 nucleotide sequence: TGTGCCAGCAGCCGAAACTTGAACACTGAAGCTTTCTTT. Its protein product is CASSRNLNTEAFF.

The chain couples TRBV20-1 to TRBJ2-3, with D uncertain. Trimming removed 3 bases from V and 6 bases from J, with 10 bases in between. Germline V gene data show CDR1 as DFQATT and CDR2 as SNEGSKA (reference sequence). The CDR3 is 12 amino acids. This CDR3 reads CSASALGDTQYF. The CDR3 bases are TGCAGTGCTAGCGCGCTAGGGGATACGCAGTATTTT.

The chain is built from TRBV6-1 and TRBJ2-2; D not resolved. CDR1 is MNHNS, CDR2 SASEGT, per germline. V was clipped by 7 bases and J by 6 bases, with 18 bases between them. The CDR3 spans 15 residues. CDR3 in amino acids: CASNPGFGPSGELFF. CDR3 in DNA: TGTGCCAGCAACCCCGGCTTTGGGCCTTCCGGGGAGCTGTTTTTT.

CDR3 sequence: CASSPPRTGFQETQYF. The CDR3 nucleotides are TGTGCCAGCAGCCCTCCGCGGACAGGGTTTCAAGAGACCCAGTACTTC. This chain connects TRBV7-2 to TRBJ2-5; 8 positions match TRBD1. Per the germline V gene, CDR1 is SGHTA and CDR2 is FQGNSA. V lost 5 bases to trimming and J lost 2 bases; unmatched junction nucleotides: 10. The CDR3 consists of 16 residues.

This clonotype has more than one count but fewer than ten. CDR3 residues: CASRRTGGFGQPQHF. The DNA for the CDR3 is TGTGCCAGCAGACGGACAGGGGGCTTCGGTCAGCCCCAGCATTTT. This chain uses TRBV12-3 or TRBV12-4 with TRBJ1-5; 11 positions agree with TRBD1. This CDR3 has 15 residues. V was pared by 6 bases and J by 6 bases, with 7 bases of the junction left unmatched.

This clonotype showed up just a few times. The V gene is TRBV21-1, the J gene TRBJ1-5. TRBV21-1 is deemed a pseudogene. This CDR3 is 17 amino acids long. In nucleotides, the CDR3 is TGTGCCAGCAGCAAGTCCGTTCGACATCGGAGGGATCAGCCCCAGCATTTT. Its translation is CASSKSVRHRRDQPQHF.

Ten or more counts support this clonotype. The chain couples TRBV7-9 to TRBJ1-2, with D hard to call. The CDR3 has 14 amino acids. CDR1 is SEHNR, CDR2 FQNEAQ, per germline (reference sequence). V lost 1 base, J lost 3 bases, and 9 bases lay in between. In DNA, the CDR3 is TGTGCCAGCAGCTTAGGGCCGTTCTACTATGGCTACACCTTC. Translation gives CASSLGPFYYGYTF.

This clonotype was counted only a few times. The gene calls are TRBV6-5 and TRBJ2-1; D remains ambiguous. CDR1 and CDR2 (germline): MNHEY, SVGAGI. V lost 2 bases and J lost 5, with 4 bases in between. This CDR3 region has 12 residues. The CDR3 reads CASSYGHNEQFF. Written as DNA, the CDR3 is TGTGCCAGCAGTTACGGGCACAATGAGCAGTTCTTC.

Only a few counts were recorded for this clonotype. The chain couples TRBV4-1 to TRBJ2-2; 9 bases map to TRBD1. Germline lookup yields CDR1 MGHRA and CDR2 YSYEKL. CDR3 length equals 16 residues. V gave up 4 bases and J gave up 5 bases; unmatched junction bases: 8. In DNA, the CDR3 is TGCGCCAGCAGCCTCTCCGGGGACAGGGTGACCGGGGAGCTGTTTTTT. Its protein product is CASSLSGDRVTGELFF.

V and J are TRBV7-8 and TRBJ1-2; perhaps TRBD1 as D (5 bases). The V gene's germline CDR1 is SGHVS and CDR2 FQNEAQ. V was shortened by 2 bases and J by 11 bases, with 18 bases between the two germline ends. There are 14 residues in the CDR3. The CDR3 spells CASSLIRDSVSYTF. CDR3 DNA: TGTGCCAGCAGCTTAATCCGGGACTCAGTCTCTTACACCTTC.

V is TRBV5-1 and J is TRBJ2-3, with 9 bases fitting TRBD2. J lost 7 bases, V lost 4 bases, and 16 bases had no gene match. The germline gives CDR1 SGHRS, CDR2 YFSETQ. The CDR3 contains 17 residues. The CDR3 loop reads CASSPWNVAGVGYTQYF. Written as DNA, the CDR3 is TGCGCCAGCAGCCCCTGGAACGTAGCGGGAGTAGGATATACGCAGTATTTT. Filled out from reference TRBV5-1 and TRBJ2-3, the complete variable domain reads KAGVTQTPRYLIKTRGQQVTLSCSPISGHRSVSWYQQTPGQGLQFLFEYFSETQRNKGNFPGRFSGRQFSNSRSEMNVSTLELGDSALYLCASSPWNVAGVGYTQYFGPGTRLTVL.